The rows below give T cell receptor beta chains drawn from one sample of a study of regulatory T cells in long-lasting Graves disease. TCRdb fed the multiplex PCR reads into MiXCR, producing one record per CDR3 protein. This sample has more than 300,000 distinct CDR3 sequences, with 10% to 15% found just once. The sample was also linked to a second study, of T cells in Graves' hyperthyroidism and ophthalmopathy.

Material: peripheral blood mononuclear cells (PBMCs), obtained at new diagnosis, from a patient treated with antithyroid drugs. The receptors were gathered from a woman aged 18-29 years with Graves disease. Both conserved end residues are part of each CDR3. D genes are given only for firm matches. Not all rows give a size; the values are once, few, many and, for expanded clones, a class.

len: 19; j_gene: TRBJ1-1; d_gene: .; v_gene: TRBV14; abundance: many; CDR3nt: TGTGCCAGCACCCATGATGGGATGGGGGGAGGGAGCATGAACACTGAAGCTTTCTTT; CDR3aa: CASTHDGMGGGSMNTEAFF
len: 12; j_gene: TRBJ2-3; d_gene: .; v_gene: TRBV29-1; abundance: many; CDR3nt: TGCAGCGTTGTGAGGTCCCGAGATACGCAGTATTTT; CDR3aa: CSVVRSRDTQYF
len: 16; j_gene: TRBJ1-5; d_gene: .; v_gene: TRBV6-1; abundance: many; CDR3nt: TGTGCCAGCAGTGATAGCGGCAGGTATAGCAATCAGCCCCAGCATTTT; CDR3aa: CASSDSGRYSNQPQHF
len: 13; j_gene: TRBJ1-1; d_gene: .; v_gene: TRBV29-1; abundance: many; CDR3nt: TGCAGCGTTGATTTGTTGGGGAGAGGTGAAGCTTTCTTT; CDR3aa: CSVDLLGRGEAFF
len: 15; j_gene: TRBJ2-1; d_gene: .; v_gene: TRBV9; abundance: .; CDR3nt: TGTGCCAGCAGCGTAGGACCGGGACTCCACAATGAGCAGTTCTTC; CDR3aa: CASSVGPGLHNEQFF
len: 16; j_gene: TRBJ2-1; d_gene: TRBD2; v_gene: TRBV28; abundance: many; CDR3nt: TGTGCCAGCAGTCCTGGGACTAGCGGGCCGTTCAATGAGCAGTTCTTC; CDR3aa: CASSPGTSGPFNEQFF
len: 15; j_gene: TRBJ2-7; d_gene: .; v_gene: TRBV5-4; abundance: many; CDR3nt: TGTGCCAGCGGAATTGCGGGACACAAACCCTACGAGCAGTACTTC; CDR3aa: CASGIAGHKPYEQYF
len: 18; j_gene: TRBJ2-2; d_gene: TRBD1; v_gene: TRBV3-1; abundance: .; CDR3nt: TGTGCCAGCAGCCAAGTCTACAGACAGGGAACGAACACCGGGGAGCTGTTTTTT; CDR3aa: CASSQVYRQGTNTGELFF
len: 14; j_gene: TRBJ2-2; d_gene: .; v_gene: TRBV2; abundance: many; CDR3nt: TGTGCCAGCAGTGTTTCAGGGTTCACCGGGGAGCTGTTTTTT; CDR3aa: CASSVSGFTGELFF
len: 14; j_gene: TRBJ2-3; d_gene: .; v_gene: TRBV7-2; abundance: .; CDR3nt: TGTGCCAGCATCCTACTAGTGGGCACAGATACGCAGTATTTT; CDR3aa: CASILLVGTDTQYF
len: 14; j_gene: TRBJ1-1; d_gene: .; v_gene: TRBV10-3; abundance: .; CDR3nt: TGTGCCATCAGCGGAACAGGGACAAGGAGTGAAGCTTTCTTT; CDR3aa: CAISGTGTRSEAFF
len: 16; j_gene: TRBJ2-2; d_gene: .; v_gene: TRBV12-3/TRBV12-4; abundance: many; CDR3nt: TGTGCCAGCAGTTCGCTAAGGCTAGCGCGCTCCGGGGAGCTGTTTTTT; CDR3aa: CASSSLRLARSGELFF
len: 14; j_gene: TRBJ1-2; d_gene: TRBD1; v_gene: TRBV20-1; abundance: .; CDR3nt: TGCAGTGCTATGGGGACAGGCTCTAACTATGGCTACACCTTC; CDR3aa: CSAMGTGSNYGYTF
len: 16; j_gene: TRBJ1-5; d_gene: .; v_gene: TRBV28; abundance: many; CDR3nt: TGTGCCAGCAGTCCTGGGGGACTGTTCGCGATTGAGCCCCAGCATTTT; CDR3aa: CASSPGGLFAIEPQHF
len: 14; j_gene: TRBJ1-1; d_gene: .; v_gene: TRBV4-1; abundance: many; CDR3nt: TGCGCCAGCAGCCGACAGAACATGAACACTGAAGCTTTCTTT; CDR3aa: CASSRQNMNTEAFF
len: 12; j_gene: TRBJ2-1; d_gene: .; v_gene: TRBV4-1; abundance: many; CDR3nt: TGCGCCAGCAGTCAAATCTACAATGAGCAGTTCTTC; CDR3aa: CASSQIYNEQFF
len: 15; j_gene: TRBJ1-2; d_gene: .; v_gene: TRBV5-6; abundance: .; CDR3nt: TGTGCCAGCAGCTGGGCGGGACACTACGCGGATGGCTACACCTTC; CDR3aa: CASSWAGHYADGYTF
len: 15; j_gene: TRBJ1-1; d_gene: .; v_gene: TRBV7-9; abundance: many; CDR3nt: TGTGCCAGCAGCTATCTAGGGGGATTGAACACTGAAGCTTTCTTT; CDR3aa: CASSYLGGLNTEAFF
len: 15; j_gene: TRBJ2-1; d_gene: .; v_gene: TRBV7-9; abundance: many; CDR3nt: TGTGCCAGCAGGGACCGGGAATGGAAGAACAATGAGCAGTTCTTC; CDR3aa: CASRDREWKNNEQFF
len: 16; j_gene: TRBJ2-5; d_gene: .; v_gene: TRBV6-5; abundance: many; CDR3nt: TGTGCCAGCAGTTACCTCGGGACTGCAAAACAAGAGACCCAGTACTTC; CDR3aa: CASSYLGTAKQETQYF
len: 13; j_gene: TRBJ1-5; d_gene: .; v_gene: TRBV18; abundance: .; CDR3nt: TGTGCCAGCTCACCATCGGCTATTCAGCCCCAGCATTTT; CDR3aa: CASSPSAIQPQHF
len: 15; j_gene: TRBJ2-7; d_gene: TRBD1; v_gene: TRBV7-9; abundance: few; CDR3nt: TGTGCCAGCAGCATTGTACAGGGGGCGCTGTACGAGCAGTACTTC; CDR3aa: CASSIVQGALYEQYF